The rows below give T cell receptor beta chains drawn from one sample of a study of shared clonotypes between healthy human individuals. The table came from immunoSEQ multiplex PCR; TCRdb's copy has only in-frame clones and leaves some out. The sample has some 2 million clones, 85% to 95% seen once; the top ten hold roughly 1.1%. Sequencing input: naive CD8+ T cells sorted from blood. The receptors here all came from a man between 18 and 35 years old in good health. Both conserved end residues are part of each CDR3. The order of the fields is V gene, D gene, clone size, J gene, CDR3 DNA, CDR3 protein. A D gene is named only where the DNA matches it firmly. Clone size is given for some rows only: seen once, a few or many times, or a class if the clone is expanded.

TRBV18,NA,once,TRBJ1-6,TGTGCCAGCTCACCAAATTCTTACCCTTATTCACCCCTCCACTTT,CASSPNSYPYSPLHF
TRBV7-9,NA,NA,TRBJ1-2,TGTGCCAGCAGCGGACTGGGGGGGCTATTGTATGGCTACACCTTC,CASSGLGGLLYGYTF
TRBV27,NA,NA,TRBJ2-7,TGTGCCATCATTCAGGGGGGCGAGCAGTACTTC,CAIIQGGEQYF
TRBV7-2,TRBD2,NA,TRBJ2-7,TGTGCCAGCAGCTTCGACTCAGTACTAGCGGGGTTATACTACGAGCAGTACTTC,CASSFDSVLAGLYYEQYF
TRBV30,NA,NA,TRBJ2-7,TGTGCCTGGATCGGCCGGAGCTCCTACGAGCAGTACTTC,CAWIGRSSYEQYF
TRBV6-4,NA,NA,TRBJ2-1,TGTGCCACCAACCTCCTGACCTACTACAATGAGCAGTTCTTC,CATNLLTYYNEQFF
TRBV5-5,TRBD1,NA,TRBJ2-7,TGTGCCAGCAGCCCCGATGCTGGGACAGGGGCCTACGAGCAGTACTTC,CASSPDAGTGAYEQYF
TRBV29-1,NA,NA,TRBJ2-7,TGCAGCGTTGAACAGGGAGCCTACGAGCAGTACTTC,CSVEQGAYEQYF
TRBV27,TRBD2,NA,TRBJ2-2,TGTGCCAGCAGTTTATCTAGCGGGAGTCTTATCGGGGAGCTGTTTTTT,CASSLSSGSLIGELFF
TRBV28,TRBD2,NA,TRBJ2-7,TGTGCCAGCAGCTCCCCCGGGGGGTACGAGCAGTACTTC,CASSSPGGYEQYF
TRBV6-6,NA,few,TRBJ2-7,TGTGCCAGCAGTTACCAGGGGGAGCAGTACTTC,CASSYQGEQYF
TRBV11-2,NA,NA,TRBJ2-7,TGTGCCAGCAGCTTAGGGCCACCGACCTACGAGCAGTACTTC,CASSLGPPTYEQYF
TRBV28,TRBD2,NA,TRBJ2-1,TGTGCCAGCAGTTTTAGACTAGCTCAGGATGAGCAGTTCTTC,CASSFRLAQDEQFF
TRBV29-1,NA,NA,TRBJ1-2,TGCAGCGTTTGGGGGAACTATGGCTACACCTTC,CSVWGNYGYTF
TRBV6-1,TRBD2,NA,TRBJ2-5,TGTGCCAGCAGTGATAGTCTTAGCGGGATGACCCAGTACTTC,CASSDSLSGMTQYF
TRBV5-4,NA,NA,TRBJ2-7,TGTGCCAGCAGCCCGGGCATTCAGGGGGGTGAGCAGTACTTC,CASSPGIQGGEQYF
TRBV6-1,NA,NA,TRBJ2-3,TGTGCATGCGGCGACGACTTCACAGATACGCAGTATTTT,CACGDDFTDTQYF
TRBV10-3,NA,NA,TRBJ2-1,TGTGCCATCAGTGAGTCGTGGCAGGATGAGCAGTTCTTC,CAISESWQDEQFF
TRBV4-1,NA,NA,TRBJ1-2,TGCGCCAGCAGCCAAGTTGGCTATGGCTACACCTTC,CASSQVGYGYTF
TRBV29-1,TRBD2,NA,TRBJ2-7,TGCAGCGTTGAAGATCGGACTAGCGGGGCGTACGAGCAGTACTTC,CSVEDRTSGAYEQYF
TRBV6-5,NA,once,TRBJ1-4,TGTGCCAGCAGTTACTATGGGGCCACTAATGAAAAACTGTTTTTT,CASSYYGATNEKLFF
TRBV5-1,TRBD1,NA,TRBJ2-7,TGCGCCAGCAGCTTCGGACAGGGAGTGTACGAGCAGTACTTC,CASSFGQGVYEQYF
TRBV28,NA,NA,TRBJ1-1,TGTGCCAGCAGTGCAACAGGGTTTCTTAACACTGAAGCTTTCTTT,CASSATGFLNTEAFF
TRBV28,NA,NA,TRBJ2-5,TGTGCCAGCAGTTTAGGGGTGGATGAGACCCAGTACTTC,CASSLGVDETQYF